The 21 T cell receptor beta chains below were found in one sample sequenced in a study of beta chain features in type 1 diabetes. Every isolated RNA sample was fully reverse transcribed, so sequencing captured expressed TCRB transcripts. The protocol was immunoSEQ multiplex PCR, while the TCRdb copy is restricted to in-frame clones and leaves out a portion. The table has 160,000 or so clones, approximately 8.4% seen once. What was sequenced was central memory CD4+ T cells from blood. These receptors all come from a woman aged 18 to 35 in good health.

This clone was seen only a few times. The chain combines TRBV25-1 with TRBJ1-2; D is uncertain. V shed 5 bases and J shed 10 bases, with 11 bases lying between them. This CDR3 is built from 11 residues. Germline V lookup: CDR1 MGHDK, CDR2 SYGVNS. This CDR3 reads CASSSTWAYTF. The CDR3 DNA reads as TGTGCCAGCAGTTCGACCTGGGCCTACACCTTC.

This clone was found a few times. The chain recombines TRBV23-1 with TRBJ2-7, with TRBD1 as a possible D gene (6 bases). TRBV23-1 is recorded as an ORF, its role being uncertain. This CDR3 has 15 residues. Trimming shortened V by 1 base and J by 0 bases, and 10 bases separated the two germline ends. The DNA for the CDR3 is TGCGCCAGCAGTCAATATGAGGACAGCTCCTACGAGCAGTACTTC. Translated: CASSQYEDSSYEQYF.

This clone came up a few times. The chain combines TRBV4-3 with TRBJ1-1; D remains unclear. The CDR3 spans 14 residues. The V end was cut by 1 base, the J end by 5 bases, with 11 bases between. Germline CDR1 and CDR2: LGHNA and YSLEER. The CDR3 sequence is CASSQVGSGTEAFF. Here the CDR3 DNA reads TGCGCCAGCAGCCAAGTAGGGTCGGGAACTGAAGCTTTCTTT.

This chain links TRBV15 with TRBJ2-1; TRBD2 matches 13 bases. CDR3 size: 17 residues. From germline, CDR1 is LNHNV and CDR2 YYDKDF (reference sequence). V lost 1 base, J lost 9 bases, and 9 bases stayed unmatched. DNA of the CDR3: TGTGCCACCAGCAGAGCCGAGACTAGCGGGGGGATAGGTGAGCAGTTCTTC. Its protein product is CATSRAETSGGIGEQFF.

The chain couples TRBV19 to TRBJ2-7; the match to TRBD1 covers 7 bases. This CDR3 has 13 residues. Looked up from germline, CDR1 is LNHDA and CDR2 is SQIVND (reference sequence). The ends lost 6 bases at V and 3 bases at J; junction bases unmatched: 5. CDR3 protein: CASRGDSLYEQYF. CDR3 sequence (DNA): TGTGCCAGTAGGGGGGACAGCCTCTACGAGCAGTACTTC.

The genes are TRBV7-3 and TRBJ2-2, with D possibly being TRBD1 (5 bases). CDR1 and CDR2 from the germline V gene are SGHTA and FQGTGA. This CDR3 contains 13 residues. The V and J ends lost 3 bases and 5 bases respectively, with 7 bases between them. In DNA form, the CDR3 reads TGTGCCAGCAGCTTCAGGGTAACCGGGGAGCTGTTTTTT. Its protein product is CASSFRVTGELFF.

This clone has a handful of counts. The rearrangement links TRBV2 to TRBJ2-3; 10 bases map to TRBD2. Germline V lookup: CDR1 SNHLY, CDR2 FYNNEI. CDR3 length equals 15 residues. The trim removed 8 bases at V and 1 base at J, leaving 6 bases unmatched. CDR3 sequence: CASYSLAGRTDTQYF. The CDR3 DNA follows: TGTGCCAGCTACTCACTAGCGGGGCGCACAGATACGCAGTATTTT.

This clone turned up a few times. The V call is TRBV6-1, the J call TRBJ1-1; D is ambiguous. Germline V gives CDR1 MNHNS, CDR2 SASEGT. V was pared by 5 bases and J by 2 bases, with 9 bases between. The CDR3 consists of 13 residues. This chain's CDR3 is CASSRAPNTEAFF. DNA for the CDR3: TGTGCCAGCAGTCGCGCTCCCAACACTGAAGCTTTCTTT.

The chain employs TRBV11-2 and TRBJ2-5; TRBD1 is a possible D gene (5 bases). Trimming took off 2 bases at V and 5 bases at J, with 12 bases between the two ends. CDR1 is SGHAT, CDR2 FQNNGV, per germline. The length of the CDR3 is 14 residues. CDR3 DNA sequence: TGTGCCAGCAGCTTAATCTTGGGGCCGGAGACCCAGTACTTC. Amino acid sequence: CASSLILGPETQYF. Combining the CDR3 with reference TRBV11-2 and TRBJ2-5 gives the whole variable domain EAGVAQSPRYKIIEKRQSVAFWCNPISGHATLYWYQQILGQGPKLLIQFQNNGVVDDSQLPKDRFSAERLKGVDSTLKIQPAKLEDSAVYLCASSLILGPETQYFGPGTRLLVL.

This clone has only a few counts. The chain has TRBV9 and TRBJ2-5, with no clear D. The CDR3 totals 14 residues. Trimming removed 0 bases at V and 1 base at J, with 7 bases between. In germline, CDR1 is SGDLS, CDR2 YYNGEE. CDR3 nucleotide sequence: TGTGCCAGCAGCGTAGGCCAGGCCCAAGAGACCCAGTACTTC. It translates to CASSVGQAQETQYF.

V and J are TRBV9 and TRBJ2-1, with 8 bases lining up with TRBD2. Per germline, CDR1 SGDLS and CDR2 YYNGEE. Germline trimming cut 3 bases from V and 6 bases from J; bases unmatched to any gene: 2. The CDR3 is 13 residues long. The DNA for the CDR3 is TGTGCCAGCAGCGCGAGCGGGAGCAATGAGCAGTTCTTC. Protein sequence: CASSASGSNEQFF.

In its sample, this clone was seen a few times. The genes are TRBV28 and TRBJ2-3; D is possibly TRBD2 (5 bases). V was pared by 3 bases and J by 3 bases, with 7 bases between. The V gene's germline CDR1 is MDHEN and CDR2 SYDVKM. This CDR3 spans 13 amino acids. The CDR3 protein is CASSLLATDTQYF. In nucleotides, the CDR3 is TGTGCCAGCAGTTTGCTAGCTACAGATACGCAGTATTTT.

This clone was observed at least ten times. The chain couples TRBV4-3 to TRBJ1-6, with D hard to call. CDR3 length: 15 amino acids. V dropped 1 base and J dropped 6 bases, with 10 bases sitting between them. The germline gives CDR1 LGHNA, CDR2 YSLEER. The CDR3 nucleotides read TGCGCCAGCAGCCAAGCTCCAGGAGGTAATTCACCCCTCCACTTT. It encodes CASSQAPGGNSPLHF.

The table lists this clone with a few counts. The chain employs TRBV7-8 and TRBJ2-5, with TRBD2 as a possible D gene (6 bases). Germline V gives CDR1 SGHVS, CDR2 FQNEAQ. The CDR3 sequence is 14 residues long. Trimming pared 5 bases from V and 0 bases from J, leaving 10 bases between. The CDR3 DNA sequence: TGTGCCAGCAGCCTCCGGGACTACCAAGAGACCCAGTACTTC. It is translated as CASSLRDYQETQYF.

The J gene is TRBJ1-5, the V gene TRBV5-1, with no clear D. The CDR3 runs to 14 residues. Trimming stripped 2 bases from V and 7 bases from J, with 13 bases between. Germline lookup yields CDR1 SGHRS and CDR2 YFSETQ. DNA of the CDR3: TGCGCCAGCAGCTTTGACGGTGGGCGCCAGCCCCAGCATTTT. It codes for CASSFDGGRQPQHF. Full variable domain (remainder filled in from reference TRBV5-1 and TRBJ1-5): KAGVTQTPRYLIKTRGQQVTLSCSPISGHRSVSWYQQTPGQGLQFLFEYFSETQRNKGNFPGRFSGRQFSNSRSEMNVSTLELGDSALYLCASSFDGGRQPQHFGDGTRLSIL.

This sequence joins TRBV9 and TRBJ1-1; TRBD1 aligns across 8 bases. This CDR3 has 13 residues. Germline V lookup: CDR1 SGDLS, CDR2 YYNGEE. V lost 4 bases to trimming and J lost 8 bases; unmatched junction nucleotides: 7. For the CDR3, the DNA is TGTGCCAGCAGCCCATTGAACAGGGGGGAAGCTTTCTTT. It yields the protein CASSPLNRGEAFF.

The genes are TRBV19 and TRBJ1-5; TRBD1 is a possible D gene (6 bases). This CDR3 contains 16 residues. Trimming stripped 7 bases from V and 1 base from J, with 17 bases between. Germline assignment: CDR1 LNHDA and CDR2 SQIVND (reference sequence). The CDR3 region is CASTIEDRPSNQPQHF. DNA of the CDR3: TGTGCCAGTACCATAGAGGACAGACCGAGCAATCAGCCCCAGCATTTT.

The chain uses TRBV25-1 and TRBJ2-1, with D possibly being TRBD1 (6 bases). Germline-derived CDR1 and CDR2 are MGHDK and SYGVNS. Trimming stripped 5 bases from V and 5 bases from J, with 16 bases between. This CDR3 is built from 15 residues. CDR3: CASSKTGGADNEQFF. The CDR3, as DNA: TGTGCCAGCAGTAAAACTGGGGGCGCCGACAATGAGCAGTTCTTC.

Comment on this clone: Distinct nucleotide sequences in the sample also encode this CDR3. This chain uses TRBV19 with TRBJ2-5; D possibly corresponds to TRBD2 (6 bases). Germline V lookup: CDR1 LNHDA, CDR2 SQIVND (reference sequence). Trimming stripped 2 bases from V and 2 bases from J, with 9 bases between. The CDR3 length is 14 residues. The CDR3 DNA sequence: TGTGCCAGTAGTATAACCGGGGGTCAAGAGACCCAGTACTTC. Its protein product is CASSITGGQETQYF.

This clone was recorded many times. The rearrangement joins TRBV2 to TRBJ2-5, with TRBD2 identical over 10 bases. The CDR3 contains 15 residues. Trimming took 5 bases from V and 4 from J; bases not matched to a gene: 7. CDR1 SNHLY and CDR2 FYNNEI come from the germline V gene. The DNA for the CDR3 is TGTGCCAGCAGTCCAACGACTAGCGGGTTAGAGACCCAGTACTTC. Amino acid sequence: CASSPTTSGLETQYF.

This clone was seen a handful of times. The chain combines TRBV28 with TRBJ2-7; possible D gene TRBD2, 6 bases. Trimming stripped 8 bases from V and 3 bases from J, with 14 bases between. The CDR3 consists of 13 residues. The germline V gene encodes CDR1 MDHEN and CDR2 SYDVKM. The CDR3 region is CASRAGHYYEQYF. The CDR3 DNA reads as TGTGCCAGCCGGGCGGGGCATTACTACGAGCAGTACTTC. The complete variable domain, with remaining parts taken from reference TRBV28 and TRBJ2-7, reads DVKVTQSSRYLVKRTGEKVFLECVQDMDHENMFWYRQDPGLGLRLIYFSYDVKMKEKGDIPEGYSVSREKKERFSLILESASTNQTSMYLCASRAGHYYEQYFGPGTRLTVT.